This T cell receptor beta chain was profiled in a study of control samples from healthy donors and cancer patients (dated by TCRdb to the early 2020s). The germline V gene (reference sequence) supplies CDR1 WNHNN and CDR2 SYGVQD. V ends up 7 bases short and J 4 bases short, with an unmatched junction base count of 2. The CDR3 goes from the cysteine to the phenylalanine over 13 residues. Just CDR3 DNA is preserved here, 39 bases in frame from base 1. The library was generated by the immunoSEQ multiplex PCR assay. The table was pulled from immuneACCESS by TCRdb, which kept in-frame rearrangements only. Such tables lose some clones; where checked, under half of the loss comes from unresolved V genes, and the rest has no known cause. The sample table lists around 70,000 clones, around 93% of them with a count of one. Clones ranked in the top ten supply approximately 3% of the sample. Comments on this clone: The clone's antigen remains unknown. No much larger clone is present one base from it, and per-base qualities are unavailable.

Material: blood. This receptor was identified in a woman between 25 and 40 years old in good health. The chain uses TRBV10-1 and TRBJ2-3; 10 nucleotides in the junction match TRBD2. The CDR3 region reads CASTLAGSDTQYF. The nucleotide sequence reads TGCGCCAGCACACTAGCGGGGTCAGATACGCAGTATTTT.